This paragraph reports one TCR beta chain. The data were obtained in a study of cytomegalovirus exposure and HLA in healthy donors. The PCR employed 60 Vbeta primers together with 13 Jbeta primers. Assay used: immunoSEQ multiplex PCR; TCRdb lists only in-frame clones, some missing. This sample lists some 48,000 clones; its ten largest clones have 2.1%. The CDR3 contains 14 residues. CDR1 is SGHVS and CDR2 is FQNEAQ in the germline V gene. V lost 7 bases and J lost 2, with 15 bases in between. Input material: PBMCs. The chain is built from TRBV7-8 and TRBJ2-7, with D unclear. This TCR derives from a woman aged 40 to 50 in good health and CMV-seronegative. The CDR3 DNA reads as TGTGCCAGCACCCCTGGCGCTGGAGCCTACGAGCAGTACTTC. Translation gives CASTPGAGAYEQYF.